The entry below describes one T cell receptor beta chain. PCR amplification relied on 60 Vbeta primers (plus 13 Jbeta primers). Sequencing was performed with immunoSEQ multiplex PCR; in TCRdb, only in-frame clones are kept and a portion is missing. Of 150,000 to 200,000 clones listed, roughly 86% are singletons. The data stem from a study of cytomegalovirus exposure and HLA in healthy donors. The CDR3 is made up of 16 amino acids. Germline values: CDR1 SGHRS, CDR2 YFSETQ. Trimming took 5 bases from V and 6 from J, leaving 21 bases between them. The chain combines TRBV5-1 with TRBJ2-1; D call uncertain. This receptor was taken from a girl aged 10-17 years in good health and CMV-seropositive. Sequencing was done on a sample of PBMCs. As DNA, the CDR3 is TGCGCCAGCAGTCCCGTACCGGGTCCCCGGGTCAATGAGCAGTTCTTC. Protein product: CASSPVPGPRVNEQFF.